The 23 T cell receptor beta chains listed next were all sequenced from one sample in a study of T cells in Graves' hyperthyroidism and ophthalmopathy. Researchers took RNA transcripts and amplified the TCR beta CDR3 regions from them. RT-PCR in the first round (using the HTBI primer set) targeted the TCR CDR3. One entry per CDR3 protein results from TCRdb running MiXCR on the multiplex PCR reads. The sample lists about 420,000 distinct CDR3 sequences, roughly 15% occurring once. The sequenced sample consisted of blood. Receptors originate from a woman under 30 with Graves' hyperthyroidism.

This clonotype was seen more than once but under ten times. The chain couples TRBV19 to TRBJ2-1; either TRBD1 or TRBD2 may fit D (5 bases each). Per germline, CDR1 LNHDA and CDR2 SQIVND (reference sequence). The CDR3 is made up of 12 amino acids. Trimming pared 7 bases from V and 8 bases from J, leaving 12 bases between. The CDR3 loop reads CASTGARYEQFF. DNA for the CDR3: TGTGCCAGTACCGGGGCGCGGTATGAGCAGTTCTTC.

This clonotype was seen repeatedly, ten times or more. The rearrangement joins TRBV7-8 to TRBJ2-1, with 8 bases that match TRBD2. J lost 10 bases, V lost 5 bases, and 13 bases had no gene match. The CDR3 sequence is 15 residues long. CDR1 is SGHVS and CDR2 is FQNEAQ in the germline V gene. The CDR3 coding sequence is TGTGCCAGCAGCCCGACTAGCGAGACCCGGGGGGAGCAGTTCTTC. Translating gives CASSPTSETRGEQFF.

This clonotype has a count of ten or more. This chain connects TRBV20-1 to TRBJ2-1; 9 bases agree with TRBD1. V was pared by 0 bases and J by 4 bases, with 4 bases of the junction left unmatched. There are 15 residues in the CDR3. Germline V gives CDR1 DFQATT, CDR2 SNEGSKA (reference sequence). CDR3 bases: TGCAGTGCTAGAGACCCGGGACAGGGATACAATGAGCAGTTCTTC. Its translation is CSARDPGQGYNEQFF.

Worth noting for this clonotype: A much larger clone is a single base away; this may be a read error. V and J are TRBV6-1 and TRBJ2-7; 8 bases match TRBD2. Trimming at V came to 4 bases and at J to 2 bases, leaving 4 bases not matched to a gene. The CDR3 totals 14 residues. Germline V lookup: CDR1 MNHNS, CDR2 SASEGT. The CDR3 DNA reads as TGTGCCAGCAGTGTGGTCGGGAGGGCCTACGAGCAGTACTTC. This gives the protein CASSVVGRAYEQYF.

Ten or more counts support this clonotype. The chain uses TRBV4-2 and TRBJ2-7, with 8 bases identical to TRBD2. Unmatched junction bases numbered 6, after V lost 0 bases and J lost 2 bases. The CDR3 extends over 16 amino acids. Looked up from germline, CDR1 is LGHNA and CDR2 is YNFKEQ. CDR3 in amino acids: CASSQEASGGTYEQYF. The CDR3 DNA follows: TGTGCCAGCAGCCAAGAAGCGAGCGGGGGCACCTACGAGCAGTACTTC.

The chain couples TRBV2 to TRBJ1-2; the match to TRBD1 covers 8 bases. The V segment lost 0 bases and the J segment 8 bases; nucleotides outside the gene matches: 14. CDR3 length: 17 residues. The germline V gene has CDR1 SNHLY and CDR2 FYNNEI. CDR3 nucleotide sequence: TGTGCCAGCAGTGAAGCTAATATAAGGACAGGGCTGCTGGGCTACACCTTC. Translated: CASSEANIRTGLLGYTF.

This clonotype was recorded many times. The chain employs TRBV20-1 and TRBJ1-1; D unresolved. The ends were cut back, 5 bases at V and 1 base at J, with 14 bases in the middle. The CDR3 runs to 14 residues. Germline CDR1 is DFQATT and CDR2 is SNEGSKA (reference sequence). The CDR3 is CSAPPGQANTEAFF. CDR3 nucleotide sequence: TGCAGTGCTCCTCCGGGTCAAGCGAACACTGAAGCTTTCTTT.

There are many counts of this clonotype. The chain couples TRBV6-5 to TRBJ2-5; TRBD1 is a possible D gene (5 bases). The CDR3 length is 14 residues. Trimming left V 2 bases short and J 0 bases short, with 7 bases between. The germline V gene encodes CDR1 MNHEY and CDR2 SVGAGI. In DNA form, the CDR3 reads TGTGCCAGCAGTTACGGGGCCTACCAAGAGACCCAGTACTTC. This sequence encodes CASSYGAYQETQYF.

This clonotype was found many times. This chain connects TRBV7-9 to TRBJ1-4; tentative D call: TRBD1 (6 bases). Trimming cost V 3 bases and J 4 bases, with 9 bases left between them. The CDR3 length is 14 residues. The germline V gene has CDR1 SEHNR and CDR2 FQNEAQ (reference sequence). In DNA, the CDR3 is TGTGCCAGCAGCTTTGGCAGGGGTAATGAAAAACTGTTTTTT. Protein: CASSFGRGNEKLFF.

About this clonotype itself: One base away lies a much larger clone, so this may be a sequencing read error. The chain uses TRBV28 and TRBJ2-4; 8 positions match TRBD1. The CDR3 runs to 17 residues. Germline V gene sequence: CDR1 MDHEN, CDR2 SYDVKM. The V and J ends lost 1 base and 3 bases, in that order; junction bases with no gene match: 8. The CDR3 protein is CASSLFTGGDGKNIQYF. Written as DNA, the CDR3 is TGTGCCAGCAGTTTATTCACAGGGGGTGATGGCAAAAACATTCAGTACTTC.

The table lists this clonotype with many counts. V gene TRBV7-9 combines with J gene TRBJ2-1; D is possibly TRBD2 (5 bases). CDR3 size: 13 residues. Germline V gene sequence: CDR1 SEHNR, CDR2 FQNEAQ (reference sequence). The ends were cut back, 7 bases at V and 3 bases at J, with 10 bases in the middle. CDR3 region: CASTLAGYNEQFF. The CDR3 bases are TGTGCCAGCACCCTGGCGGGCTACAATGAGCAGTTCTTC.

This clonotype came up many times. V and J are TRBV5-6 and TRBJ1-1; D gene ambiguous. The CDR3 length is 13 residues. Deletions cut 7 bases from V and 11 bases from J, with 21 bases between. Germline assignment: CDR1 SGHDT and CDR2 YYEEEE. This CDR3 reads CASRSRAPGGAFF. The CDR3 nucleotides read TGTGCCAGCCGAAGCCGGGCTCCAGGCGGGGCTTTCTTT.

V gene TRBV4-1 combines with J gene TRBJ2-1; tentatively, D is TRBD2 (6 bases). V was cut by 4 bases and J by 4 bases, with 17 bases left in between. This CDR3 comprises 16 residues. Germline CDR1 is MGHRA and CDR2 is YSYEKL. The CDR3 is CASSPEAGREYNEQFF. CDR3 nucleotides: TGCGCCAGCAGCCCCGAAGCGGGCAGGGAATACAATGAGCAGTTCTTC.

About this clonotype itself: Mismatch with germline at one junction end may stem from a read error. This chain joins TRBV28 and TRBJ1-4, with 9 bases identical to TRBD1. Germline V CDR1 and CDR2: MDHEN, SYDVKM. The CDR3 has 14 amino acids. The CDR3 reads CASSTGQGRERLFF. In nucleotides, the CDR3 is TGTGCCAGCAGTACGGGACAGGGTAGGGAAAGACTGTTTTTT.

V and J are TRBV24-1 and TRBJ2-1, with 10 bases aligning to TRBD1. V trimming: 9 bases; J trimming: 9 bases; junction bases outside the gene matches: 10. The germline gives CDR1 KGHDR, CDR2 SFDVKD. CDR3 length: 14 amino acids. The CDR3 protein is CATPPGQGYIEQFF. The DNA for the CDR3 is TGTGCCACCCCCCCGGGACAGGGGTATATTGAGCAGTTCTTC.

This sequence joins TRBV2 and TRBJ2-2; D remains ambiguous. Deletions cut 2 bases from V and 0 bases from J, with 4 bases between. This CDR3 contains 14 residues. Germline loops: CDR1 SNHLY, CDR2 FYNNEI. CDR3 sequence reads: CASSERANTGELFF. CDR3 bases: TGTGCCAGCAGTGAACGGGCGAACACCGGGGAGCTGTTTTTT.

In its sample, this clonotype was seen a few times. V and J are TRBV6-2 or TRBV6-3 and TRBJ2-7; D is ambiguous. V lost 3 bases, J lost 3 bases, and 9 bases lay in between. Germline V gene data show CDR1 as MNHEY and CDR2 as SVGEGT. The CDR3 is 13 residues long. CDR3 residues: CASSYITIYEQYF. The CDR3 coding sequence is TGTGCCAGCAGTTATATTACAATCTACGAGCAGTACTTC.

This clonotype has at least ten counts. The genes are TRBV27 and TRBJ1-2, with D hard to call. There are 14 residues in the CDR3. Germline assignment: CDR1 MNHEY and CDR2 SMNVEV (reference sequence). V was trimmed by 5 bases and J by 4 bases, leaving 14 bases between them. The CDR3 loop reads CASSTRSFSYGYTF. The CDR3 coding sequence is TGTGCCAGCAGTACCCGGTCCTTTAGCTATGGCTACACCTTC.

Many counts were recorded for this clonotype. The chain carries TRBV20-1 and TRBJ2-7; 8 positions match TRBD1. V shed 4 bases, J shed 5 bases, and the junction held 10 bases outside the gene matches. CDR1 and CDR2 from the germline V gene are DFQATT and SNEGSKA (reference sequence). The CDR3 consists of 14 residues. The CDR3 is CSATGQGLLDEQYF. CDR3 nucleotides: TGCAGTGCTACCGGACAGGGCCTCTTGGACGAGCAGTACTTC.

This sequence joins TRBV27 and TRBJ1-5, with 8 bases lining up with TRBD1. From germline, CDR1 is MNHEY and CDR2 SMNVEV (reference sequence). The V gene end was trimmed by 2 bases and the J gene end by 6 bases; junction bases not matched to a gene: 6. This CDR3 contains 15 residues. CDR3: CASSLTGGVGQPQHF. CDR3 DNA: TGTGCCAGCAGTTTAACAGGGGGAGTAGGTCAGCCCCAGCATTTT.

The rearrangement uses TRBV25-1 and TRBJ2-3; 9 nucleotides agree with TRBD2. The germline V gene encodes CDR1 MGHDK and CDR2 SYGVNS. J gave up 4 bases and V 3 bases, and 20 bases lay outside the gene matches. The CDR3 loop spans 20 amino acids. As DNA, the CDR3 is TGTGCCAGCAGTGACGCGGGTCAGGTGGATGATAGCGGGAGCCCAGATACGCAGTATTTT. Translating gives CASSDAGQVDDSGSPDTQYF.

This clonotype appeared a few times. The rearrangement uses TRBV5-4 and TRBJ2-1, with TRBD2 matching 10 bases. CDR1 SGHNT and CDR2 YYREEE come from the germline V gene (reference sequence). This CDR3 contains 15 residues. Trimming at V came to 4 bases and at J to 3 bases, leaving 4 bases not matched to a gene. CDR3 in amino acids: CASSRSGRDYNEQFF. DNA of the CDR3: TGTGCCAGCAGCCGAAGCGGGAGGGACTACAATGAGCAGTTCTTC.

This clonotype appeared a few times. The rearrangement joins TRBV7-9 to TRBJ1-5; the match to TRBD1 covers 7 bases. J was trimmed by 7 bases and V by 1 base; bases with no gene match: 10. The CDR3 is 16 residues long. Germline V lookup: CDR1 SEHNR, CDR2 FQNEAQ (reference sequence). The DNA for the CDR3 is TGTGCCAGCAGCTTAGAAGACAGGGTCCTCCCCCAGCCCCAGCATTTT. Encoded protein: CASSLEDRVLPQPQHF.